Each of the 24 T cell receptor beta chains below was sequenced from the same sample in a study of control samples from healthy donors and cancer patients. Clones were read by immunoSEQ multiplex PCR, and TCRdb kept only the in-frame ones, dropping some. The sample shows fewer than 85,000 clones, 91% of them seen only once. Sequenced material: blood. The receptors derive from a man aged 25 to 45 in good health.

V is TRBV10-3 and J is TRBJ2-7; 7 bases fit TRBD1. Looked up from germline, CDR1 is ENHRY and CDR2 is SYGVKD. This CDR3 is 12 amino acids long. Trimming at V came to 10 bases and at J to 3 bases, leaving 6 bases not matched to a gene. CDR3 sequence reads: CASQGQSYEQYF. CDR3 nucleotide sequence: TGTGCCAGCCAGGGACAGAGCTACGAGCAGTACTTC.

The V and J genes are TRBV15 and TRBJ1-1; D is unresolved. This CDR3 is built from 11 residues. The germline V gene has CDR1 LNHNV and CDR2 YYDKDF (reference sequence). The V end was cut by 0 bases, the J end by 11 bases, with 7 bases between. The CDR3 bases are TGTGCCACCAGCAGAGATTTAACTGCTTTCTTT. Protein sequence: CATSRDLTAFF.

This sequence joins TRBV6-2 or TRBV6-3 and TRBJ2-7, with D tentatively TRBD1 (5 bases). Trimming took off 6 bases at V and 3 bases at J, with 9 bases between the two ends. The V gene's germline CDR1 is MNHEY and CDR2 SVGEGT. The CDR3 is 12 amino acids. CDR3 coding DNA: TGTGCCAGCAGCCCACAGGACTACGAGCAGTACTTC. Translation gives CASSPQDYEQYF.

V gene TRBV28 combines with J gene TRBJ1-5; 7 bases map to TRBD1. Germline trimming cut 4 bases from V and 7 bases from J; bases unmatched to any gene: 13. The germline V gene has CDR1 MDHEN and CDR2 SYDVKM. CDR3 length equals 16 residues. Here the CDR3 reads CASSSRQGLVNQPQHF. The CDR3 coding sequence is TGTGCCAGCAGTTCTCGACAGGGCTTGGTAAACCAGCCCCAGCATTTT.

V is TRBV6-1 and J is TRBJ1-5; maybe TRBD1 (6 bases). The ends were cut back, 1 base at V and 0 bases at J, with 10 bases in the middle. Germline CDR1 is MNHNS and CDR2 is SASEGT. CDR3 length equals 16 residues. The CDR3 loop reads CASSEGGQVSNQPQHF. CDR3 sequence (DNA): TGTGCCAGCAGTGAAGGGGGACAAGTTAGCAATCAGCCCCAGCATTTT.

The genes are TRBV30 and TRBJ2-7; 10 nucleotides match TRBD1. This CDR3 comprises 13 residues. Losses at the gene ends were 7 bases for V and 2 bases for J; bases not matched to a gene: 5. CDR1 GTSNPN and CDR2 SVGIG come from the germline V gene (reference sequence). CDR3 amino acids: CALGQGSTYEQYF. CDR3 nucleotides: TGTGCCTTGGGACAGGGGAGTACCTACGAGCAGTACTTC. The full variable domain, in which reference TRBV30 and TRBJ2-7 provide the parts outside the CDR3, is SQTIHQWPATLVQPVGSPLSLECTVEGTSNPNLYWYRQAAGRGLQLLFYSVGIGQISSEVPQNLSASRPQDRQFILSSKKLLLSDSGFYLCALGQGSTYEQYFGPGTRLTVT.

This sequence joins TRBV10-3 and TRBJ2-3; possible D gene TRBD2, 6 bases. The germline V gene encodes CDR1 ENHRY and CDR2 SYGVKD. The ends were cut back, 6 bases at V and 0 bases at J, with 10 bases in the middle. The CDR3 consists of 14 residues. CDR3: CAIRIGLSTDTQYF. DNA of the CDR3: TGTGCCATCAGGATAGGACTAAGCACAGATACGCAGTATTTT.

The chain uses TRBV5-1 and TRBJ1-1; TRBD1 matches at 7 bases. The CDR3 is 16 residues long. With V trimmed by 5 bases and J by 4 bases, 14 bases remained unmatched. CDR1 is SGHRS and CDR2 is YFSETQ in the germline V gene. The CDR3 here is CASSDQGEMGVTEAFF. CDR3 in DNA: TGCGCCAGCAGTGATCAGGGGGAGATGGGAGTCACTGAAGCTTTCTTT.

The rearrangement joins TRBV7-9 to TRBJ1-1, with D possibly being TRBD1 (5 bases). Germline loops: CDR1 SEHNR, CDR2 FQNEAQ (reference sequence). Trimming shortened V by 3 bases and J by 4 bases, and 15 bases separated the two germline ends. The CDR3 covers 15 residues. CDR3 DNA sequence: TGTGCCAGCAGCTTGCGGGACGGGTTGGGCACTGAAGCTTTCTTT. Protein product: CASSLRDGLGTEAFF.

This rearrangement joins TRBV23-1 to TRBJ2-5; D not resolved. TRBV23-1 is marked as an open reading frame, function uncertain. The V gene lost 2 bases and the J gene lost 3 bases, with 22 bases spanning the gap. The CDR3 is 18 residues long. CDR3: CASSQIDSRPCYKETQYF. As DNA, the CDR3 is TGCGCCAGCAGTCAAATTGATTCTAGGCCGTGTTATAAAGAGACCCAGTACTTC.

The chain is built from TRBV20-1 and TRBJ1-2; D perhaps matches TRBD1 (5 bases). The CDR3 spans 11 residues. The V and J ends lost 5 bases and 3 bases respectively, with 7 bases between them. Germline-derived CDR1 and CDR2 are DFQATT and SNEGSKA (reference sequence). CDR3 nucleotides: TGCAGTGCTTCGACAGACTATGGCTACACCTTC. This translates into CSASTDYGYTF.

The rearrangement links TRBV7-3 to TRBJ2-2; the D is unclear. V shed 6 bases and J shed 2 bases, with 16 bases lying between them. CDR3 length: 16 amino acids. Germline values: CDR1 SGHTA, CDR2 FQGTGA. The CDR3 reads CASSFSRHGNTGELFF. The CDR3 coding sequence is TGTGCCAGCAGTTTTTCTAGACACGGAAACACCGGGGAGCTGTTTTTT.

V usage is TRBV9 and J usage is TRBJ1-3, with 7 bases lining up with TRBD1. The CDR3 is 17 amino acids. V lost 4 bases and J lost 2; bases outside the gene matches: 12. Germline V gene lookup returns CDR1 SGDLS and CDR2 YYNGEE. The CDR3 loop reads CASSFNAKTGTGNTIYF. CDR3 sequence (DNA): TGTGCCAGCAGCTTTAACGCAAAGACAGGGACTGGAAACACCATATATTTT.

This chain joins TRBV27 and TRBJ1-6, with 9 nucleotides matching TRBD1. Germline CDR1 reads MNHEY; CDR2 reads SMNVEV (reference sequence). This CDR3 has 19 amino acids. Unmatched junction bases numbered 13, after V lost 6 bases and J lost 1 base. The CDR3 region is CASSQGTGKIHSYNSPLHF. In DNA, the CDR3 is TGTGCCAGCAGCCAAGGGACAGGGAAAATTCATTCCTATAATTCACCCCTCCACTTT.

This chain uses TRBV3-1 (or the pseudogene TRBV3-2) with TRBJ2-3; D call uncertain. The V end was cut by 2 bases, the J end by 2 bases, with 11 bases between. From germline, CDR1 is LGHDT and CDR2 YNNKEL (reference sequence). The CDR3 is 15 amino acids. CDR3 DNA sequence: TGTGCCAGCAGCCAATTTATGGGGTTCACAGATACGCAGTATTTT. Protein sequence: CASSQFMGFTDTQYF.

The chain has TRBV19 and TRBJ2-2; tentative D call: TRBD2 (5 bases). Trimming stripped 3 bases from V and 6 bases from J, with 14 bases between. CDR1 LNHDA and CDR2 SQIVND come from the germline V gene (reference sequence). CDR3 size: 15 residues. The CDR3 region is CASSMASQSPGELFF. The CDR3 DNA reads TGTGCCAGTAGTATGGCTAGCCAGTCCCCCGGGGAGCTGTTTTTT. The full variable domain, its missing parts supplied by reference TRBV19 and TRBJ2-2, is DGGITQSPKYLFRKEGQNVTLSCEQNLNHDAMYWYRQDPGQGLRLIYYSQIVNDFQKGDIAEGYSVSREKKESFPLTVTSAQKNPTAFYLCASSMASQSPGELFFGEGSRLTVL.

The rearrangement joins TRBV3-1 (or the pseudogene TRBV3-2) to TRBJ2-7, with D maybe TRBD1 (5 bases). V was trimmed by 0 bases and J by 3 bases, leaving 6 bases between them. Per the germline V gene, CDR1 is LGHDT and CDR2 is YNNKEL (reference sequence). The CDR3 length is 13 residues. The chain's CDR3 is CASSQETVYEQYF. The CDR3 DNA follows: TGTGCCAGCAGCCAAGAGACAGTCTACGAGCAGTACTTC.

This chain uses TRBV7-2 with TRBJ1-2, with TRBD1 as a possible D gene (6 bases). V lost 5 bases and J 0 bases, leaving 10 bases between the germline ends. Germline CDR1 and CDR2: SGHTA and FQGNSA. The CDR3 has 14 residues. The CDR3 nucleotides read TGTGCCAGCAGCCCTGGACAGACTAACTATGGCTACACCTTC. Residues: CASSPGQTNYGYTF.

This chain connects TRBV7-9 to TRBJ2-3; 10 bases align to TRBD1. Germline CDR1 is SEHNR and CDR2 is FQNEAQ (reference sequence). V shed 3 bases, J shed 3 bases, and the junction held 0 bases outside the gene matches. The CDR3 loop spans 14 amino acids. CDR3 loop: CASSLDRGTDTQYF. As DNA, the CDR3 is TGTGCCAGCAGCTTGGACAGGGGGACAGATACGCAGTATTTT.

The gene calls are TRBV6-2 or TRBV6-3 and TRBJ2-3; D possibly corresponds to TRBD2 (5 bases). Germline V CDR1 and CDR2: MNHEY, SVGEGT. The CDR3 runs to 15 residues. Trimming shortened V by 0 bases and J by 5 bases, and 12 bases separated the two germline ends. CDR3 in amino acids: CASSYSDGDLDTQYF. CDR3 nucleotide sequence: TGTGCCAGCAGTTACTCGGACGGGGATTTAGATACGCAGTATTTT.

The chain joins TRBV24-1 to TRBJ1-5; TRBD1 matches 9 bases. With V trimmed by 4 bases and J by 0 bases, 15 bases remained unmatched. The CDR3 consists of 20 residues. Germline V lookup: CDR1 KGHDR, CDR2 SFDVKD. The CDR3 DNA is TGTGCCACCAGTGACCTCCCCCGGGACAGGGAACCATATAGCAATCAGCCCCAGCATTTT. Translated, it gives CATSDLPRDREPYSNQPQHF.

This clone was recorded a few times. The chain is built from TRBV5-1 and TRBJ2-7; no definite D call. The CDR3 extends over 13 amino acids. V was cut by 0 bases and J by 0 bases, with 4 bases left in between. Per germline, CDR1 SGHRS and CDR2 YFSETQ. The CDR3 reads CASSLEGSYEQYF. In DNA, the CDR3 is TGCGCCAGCAGCTTGGAAGGCTCCTACGAGCAGTACTTC.

This clone was observed a single time. The chain combines TRBV7-2 with TRBJ2-5, with TRBD2 matching 10 bases. CDR1 SGHTA and CDR2 FQGNSA come from the germline V gene. This CDR3 comprises 17 residues. J lost 1 base, V lost 1 base, and 6 bases had no gene match. CDR3 loop: CASSLGGAGGPQETQYF. CDR3 sequence (DNA): TGTGCCAGCAGCTTAGGTGGAGCGGGGGGGCCCCAAGAGACCCAGTACTTC. Supplemented by reference TRBV7-2 and TRBJ2-5, the full variable domain reads GAGVSQSPSNKVTEKGKDVELRCDPISGHTALYWYRQSLGQGLEFLIYFQGNSAPDKSGLPSDRFSAERTGGSVSTLTIQRTQQEDSAVYLCASSLGGAGGPQETQYFGPGTRLLVL.

The CDR3 is CASTSGKGFAGNTIYF. The CDR3 DNA is TGTGCCAGTACCTCAGGGAAAGGCTTCGCTGGAAACACCATATATTTT. This chain links TRBV19 with TRBJ1-3; D is perhaps TRBD1 (5 bases). The length of the CDR3 is 16 residues. V was shortened by 7 bases and J by 2 bases, with 18 bases between the two germline ends. Per the germline V gene, CDR1 is LNHDA and CDR2 is SQIVND (reference sequence).